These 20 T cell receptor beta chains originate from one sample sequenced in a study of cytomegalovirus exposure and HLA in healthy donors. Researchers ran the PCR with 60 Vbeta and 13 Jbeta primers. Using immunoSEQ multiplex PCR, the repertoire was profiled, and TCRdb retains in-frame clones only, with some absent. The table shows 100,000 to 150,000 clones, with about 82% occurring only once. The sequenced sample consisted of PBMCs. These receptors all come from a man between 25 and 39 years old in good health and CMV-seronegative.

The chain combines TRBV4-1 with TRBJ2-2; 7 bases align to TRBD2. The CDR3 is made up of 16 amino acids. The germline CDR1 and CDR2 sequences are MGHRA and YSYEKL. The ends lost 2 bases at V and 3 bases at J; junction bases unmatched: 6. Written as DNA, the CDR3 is TGCGCCAGCAGCCAATTACGTCTAGCGGACACCGGGGAGCTGTTTTTT. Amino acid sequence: CASSQLRLADTGELFF.

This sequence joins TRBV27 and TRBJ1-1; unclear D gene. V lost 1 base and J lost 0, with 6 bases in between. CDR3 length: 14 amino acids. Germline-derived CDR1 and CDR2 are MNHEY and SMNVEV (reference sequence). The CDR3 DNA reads TGTGCCAGCAGTTTATTGGCAGTGAACACTGAAGCTTTCTTT. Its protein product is CASSLLAVNTEAFF.

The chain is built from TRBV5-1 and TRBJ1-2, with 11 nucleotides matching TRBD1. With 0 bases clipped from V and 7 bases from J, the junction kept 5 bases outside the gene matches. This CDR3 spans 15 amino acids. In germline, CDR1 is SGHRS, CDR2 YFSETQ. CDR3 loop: CASSLADRGLSGYTF. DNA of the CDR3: TGCGCCAGCAGCTTGGCGGACAGGGGGCTTAGTGGCTACACCTTC.

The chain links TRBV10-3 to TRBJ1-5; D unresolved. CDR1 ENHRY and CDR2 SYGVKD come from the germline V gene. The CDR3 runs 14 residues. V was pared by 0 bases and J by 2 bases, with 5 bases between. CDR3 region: CAISESNGNQPQHF. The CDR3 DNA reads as TGTGCCATCAGTGAGTCCAATGGCAATCAGCCCCAGCATTTT.

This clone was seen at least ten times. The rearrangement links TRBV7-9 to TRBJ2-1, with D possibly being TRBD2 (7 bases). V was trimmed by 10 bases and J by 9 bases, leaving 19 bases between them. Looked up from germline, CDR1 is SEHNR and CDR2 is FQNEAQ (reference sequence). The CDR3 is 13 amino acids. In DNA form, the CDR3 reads TGTGCCATTCTAAAGGGGGGGACCGGTGAGCAGTTCTTC. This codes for CAILKGGTGEQFF.

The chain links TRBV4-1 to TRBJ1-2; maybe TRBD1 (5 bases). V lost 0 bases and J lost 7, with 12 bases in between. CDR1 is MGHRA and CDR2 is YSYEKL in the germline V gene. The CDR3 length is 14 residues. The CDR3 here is CASSQDGGSGGYTF. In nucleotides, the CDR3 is TGCGCCAGCAGCCAAGATGGGGGGAGTGGTGGCTACACCTTC.

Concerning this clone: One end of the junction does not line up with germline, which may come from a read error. The CDR3 sequence: CASSLGGTGDSIYNEQFF. The CDR3 DNA reads as TGTGCTAGCAGCTTAGGAGGTACCGGAGACAGCATCTACAATGAGCAGTTCTTC. The chain has TRBV7-7 and TRBJ2-1; D possibly matches TRBD1 or TRBD2 (5 bases each). The CDR3 length is 18 residues. CDR1 and CDR2 from the germline V gene are SSHAT and FNYEAQ (reference sequence). The entire variable domain, with the rest obtained from reference TRBV7-7 and TRBJ2-1, is as follows: GAGVSQSPRYKVTKRGQDVTLRCDPISSHATLYWYQQALGQGPEFLTYFNYEAQPDKSGLPSDRFSAERPEGSISTLTIQRTEQRDSAMYRCASSLGGTGDSIYNEQFFGPGTRLTVL.

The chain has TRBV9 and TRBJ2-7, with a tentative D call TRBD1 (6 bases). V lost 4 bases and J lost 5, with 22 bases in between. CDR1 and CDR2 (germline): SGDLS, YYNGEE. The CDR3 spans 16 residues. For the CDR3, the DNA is TGTGCCAGCAGCCCACACCGGGACGACAGACAGGACGAGCAGTACTTC. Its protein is CASSPHRDDRQDEQYF.

The CDR3 coding sequence is TGCGCCAGCAGCCTAAGTAGCGGGAGGGCCAGTGAGCAGTTCTTC. This translates into CASSLSSGRASEQFF. This sequence joins TRBV4-3 and TRBJ2-1; 11 bases align to TRBD2. CDR1 and CDR2 from the germline V gene are LGHNA and YSLEER. With V trimmed by 4 bases and J by 9 bases, 8 bases remained unmatched. This CDR3 is 15 amino acids long.

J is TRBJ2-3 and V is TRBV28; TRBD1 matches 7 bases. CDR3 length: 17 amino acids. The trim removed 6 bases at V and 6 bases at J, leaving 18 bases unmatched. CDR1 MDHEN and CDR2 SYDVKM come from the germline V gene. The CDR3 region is CASSYLLGTGELDTQYF. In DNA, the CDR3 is TGTGCCAGCAGCTACCTTCTGGGTACAGGGGAGCTGGATACGCAGTATTTT.

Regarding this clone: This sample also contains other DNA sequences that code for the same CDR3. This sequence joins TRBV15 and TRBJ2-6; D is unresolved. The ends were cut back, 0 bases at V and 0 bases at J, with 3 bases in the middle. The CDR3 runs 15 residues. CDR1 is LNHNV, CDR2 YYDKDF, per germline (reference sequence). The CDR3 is CATSRDNSGANVLTF. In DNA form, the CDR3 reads TGTGCCACCAGCAGAGACAACTCTGGGGCCAACGTCCTGACTTTC.

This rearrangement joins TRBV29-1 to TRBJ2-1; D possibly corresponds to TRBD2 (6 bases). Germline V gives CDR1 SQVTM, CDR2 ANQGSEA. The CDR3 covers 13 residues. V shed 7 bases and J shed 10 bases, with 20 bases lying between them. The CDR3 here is CSAASGHVGEQFF. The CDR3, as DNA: TGCAGCGCAGCCAGCGGGCACGTTGGAGAGCAGTTCTTC.

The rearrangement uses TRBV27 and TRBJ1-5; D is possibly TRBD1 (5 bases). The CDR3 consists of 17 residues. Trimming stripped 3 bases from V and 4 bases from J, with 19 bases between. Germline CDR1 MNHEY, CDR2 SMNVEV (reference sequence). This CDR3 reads CASSFAPGPAGNQPQHF. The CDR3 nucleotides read TGTGCCAGCAGTTTTGCCCCCGGCCCGGCAGGGAATCAGCCCCAGCATTTT.

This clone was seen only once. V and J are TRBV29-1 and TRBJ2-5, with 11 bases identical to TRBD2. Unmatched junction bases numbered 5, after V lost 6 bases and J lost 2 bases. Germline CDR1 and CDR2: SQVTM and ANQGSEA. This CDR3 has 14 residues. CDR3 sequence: CSVFPSGRQETQYF. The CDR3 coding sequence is TGCAGCGTATTTCCTAGCGGGAGGCAAGAGACCCAGTACTTC.

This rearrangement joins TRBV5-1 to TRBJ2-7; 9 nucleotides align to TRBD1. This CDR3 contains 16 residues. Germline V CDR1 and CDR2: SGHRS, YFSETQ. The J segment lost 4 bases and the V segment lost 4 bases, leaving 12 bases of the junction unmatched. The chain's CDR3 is CASSTTLQGAGYEQYF. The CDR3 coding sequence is TGCGCCAGCAGCACGACCCTACAGGGGGCAGGTTACGAGCAGTACTTC.

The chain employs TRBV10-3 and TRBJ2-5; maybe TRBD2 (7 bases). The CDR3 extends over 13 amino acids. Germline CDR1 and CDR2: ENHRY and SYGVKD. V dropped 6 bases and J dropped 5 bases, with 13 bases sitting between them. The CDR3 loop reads CAISRGAGETQYF. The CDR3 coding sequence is TGTGCCATCAGCCGGGGGGCGGGTGAGACCCAGTACTTC.

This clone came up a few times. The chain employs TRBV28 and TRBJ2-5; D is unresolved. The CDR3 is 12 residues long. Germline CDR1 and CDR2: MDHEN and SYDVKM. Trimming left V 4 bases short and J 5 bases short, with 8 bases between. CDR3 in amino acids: CASSSRRETQYF. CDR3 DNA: TGTGCCAGCAGTTCCCGCCGGGAGACCCAGTACTTC. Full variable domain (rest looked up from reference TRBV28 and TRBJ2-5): DVKVTQSSRYLVKRTGEKVFLECVQDMDHENMFWYRQDPGLGLRLIYFSYDVKMKEKGDIPEGYSVSREKKERFSLILESASTNQTSMYLCASSSRRETQYFGPGTRLLVL.

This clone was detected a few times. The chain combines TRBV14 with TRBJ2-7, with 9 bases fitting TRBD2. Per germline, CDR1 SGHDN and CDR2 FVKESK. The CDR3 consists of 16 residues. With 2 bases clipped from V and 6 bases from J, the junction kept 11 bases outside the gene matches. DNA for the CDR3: TGTGCCAGCAGCCAACTAGCGGGAACCGGATGGGGCGAGCAGTACTTC. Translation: CASSQLAGTGWGEQYF.

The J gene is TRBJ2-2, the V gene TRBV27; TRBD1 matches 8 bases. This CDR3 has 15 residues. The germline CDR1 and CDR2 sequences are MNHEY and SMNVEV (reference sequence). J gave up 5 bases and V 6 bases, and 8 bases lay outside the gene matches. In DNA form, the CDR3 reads TGTGCCAGCAGCAGGGACAGGCGAGGGACCGGGGAGCTGTTTTTT. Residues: CASSRDRRGTGELFF.

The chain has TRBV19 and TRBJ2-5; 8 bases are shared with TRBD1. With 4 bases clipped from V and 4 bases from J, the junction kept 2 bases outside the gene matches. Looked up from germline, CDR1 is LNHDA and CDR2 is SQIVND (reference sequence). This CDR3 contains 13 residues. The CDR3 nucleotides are TGTGCCAGTAGTACAGGGGGCCCAGAGACCCAGTACTTC. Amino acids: CASSTGGPETQYF.